These 21 T cell receptor beta chains originate from one sample sequenced in a study of shared clonotypes between healthy human individuals. Data came from immunoSEQ multiplex PCR; TCRdb stores just in-frame clones and leaves some out. The repertoire includes about 490,000 clones, 76% of them detected once, and about an eighth sits in the top ten. Material: PBMCs. The source of these receptors is a woman aged 40 to 50 in good health. Some clones in this sample may be carry-over from other donors' samples.

This chain connects TRBV6-1 to TRBJ1-2; maybe TRBD1 (5 bases). Germline CDR1 reads MNHNS; CDR2 reads SASEGT. This CDR3 spans 16 amino acids. Between the trimmed V and J ends, which lost 2 bases and 5 bases, there was a span of 18 bases. The CDR3 spells CASSERAGTEGYGYTF. CDR3 nucleotide sequence: TGTGCCAGCAGTGAAAGGGCCGGGACCGAGGGGTATGGCTACACCTTC.

This chain links TRBV11-2 with TRBJ2-7; D may be TRBD2 (5 bases). Trimming left V 7 bases short and J 4 bases short, with 8 bases between. Germline-derived CDR1 and CDR2 are SGHAT and FQNNGV. The CDR3 totals 11 residues. CDR3 in DNA: TGTGCCAGCACCCCGGGATACGAGCAGTACTTC. Protein: CASTPGYEQYF.

Regarding this clone: This could be a read error, since a much larger clone is one nucleotide away. Within the sample, other DNA sequences also encode this same CDR3. The chain combines TRBV5-1 with TRBJ2-2; 7 nucleotides match TRBD1. Germline loops: CDR1 SGHRS, CDR2 YFSETQ. There are 15 residues in the CDR3. The chain's CDR3 is CASSPGRTGAGELFF. The CDR3 region has the DNA TGCGCCAGCAGCCCAGGTCGTACAGGGGCCGGGGAACTGTTTTTT.

This chain connects TRBV5-4 to TRBJ2-1; D gene unclear. V shed 4 bases and J shed 0 bases, with 8 bases lying between them. This CDR3 is built from 14 residues. Per germline, CDR1 SGHNT and CDR2 YYREEE (reference sequence). CDR3 sequence: CASSPYGSYNEQFF. CDR3 sequence (DNA): TGTGCCAGCAGCCCCTATGGCTCCTACAATGAGCAGTTCTTC.

This clone was found a few times. The rearrangement uses TRBV11-1 and TRBJ2-7, with 8 bases matching TRBD2. This CDR3 contains 15 residues. After removal of 3 bases from V and 5 bases from J, the junction contained 9 bases not matched to a gene. Germline V gene lookup returns CDR1 SGHAT and CDR2 FQDESV (reference sequence). The CDR3, as DNA: TGTGCCAGCAGCTTTCAGACCGGGACTAGGAACGAGCAGTACTTC. Amino acid sequence: CASSFQTGTRNEQYF.

This clone has just one count. The rearrangement joins TRBV2 to TRBJ1-2; the match to TRBD1 covers 7 bases. The V segment lost 3 bases and the J segment 8 bases; nucleotides outside the gene matches: 9. This CDR3 is built from 14 residues. CDR1 SNHLY and CDR2 FYNNEI come from the germline V gene. CDR3 DNA: TGTGCCAGCAGTGACCCACAGGGGAAGAGGGGCTACACCTTC. Amino acids: CASSDPQGKRGYTF.

The chain links TRBV5-1 to TRBJ1-4, with D possibly matching TRBD1 (5 bases). With 0 bases removed from V and 8 bases from J, the gap between germline ends came to 11 bases. Germline V gene data show CDR1 as SGHRS and CDR2 as YFSETQ. The CDR3 has 14 amino acids. The CDR3 DNA follows: TGCGCCAGCAGCTTGGACGGGACCCCCGAAAAACTGTTTTTT. Translating gives CASSLDGTPEKLFF.

CDR3 coding DNA: TGTGCCAGCAGCCCTGGACTAGCGACCTACGAGCAGTACTTC. Protein: CASSPGLATYEQYF. The chain is built from TRBV5-4 and TRBJ2-7; the match to TRBD2 covers 9 bases. The trim removed 4 bases at V and 2 bases at J, leaving 4 bases unmatched. Germline CDR1 is SGHNT and CDR2 is YYREEE (reference sequence). CDR3 length equals 14 residues.

This CDR3 reads CASSLLSGTSSYNEQFF. The CDR3 region has the DNA TGTGCCAGCAGCTTACTTAGCGGGACTAGCTCCTACAATGAGCAGTTCTTC. The chain combines TRBV7-6 with TRBJ2-1; 8 nucleotides line up with TRBD2. Germline V gene sequence: CDR1 SGHVS, CDR2 FNYEAQ. Trimming at V came to 2 bases and at J to 0 bases, leaving 6 bases not matched to a gene. CDR3 length: 17 amino acids.

This chain joins TRBV7-9 and TRBJ2-1; the match to TRBD2 covers 9 bases. The germline gives CDR1 SEHNR, CDR2 FQNEAQ (reference sequence). J lost 7 bases, V lost 1 base, and 8 bases had no gene match. The CDR3 has 16 residues. CDR3: CASSLDSTSGHNEQFF. DNA of the CDR3: TGTGCCAGCAGCTTAGACTCGACTAGCGGACATAATGAGCAGTTCTTC. Complete variable domain (other parts from reference TRBV7-9 and TRBJ2-1): DTGVSQNPRHKITKRGQNVTFRCDPISEHNRLYWYRQTLGQGPEFLTYFQNEAQLEKSRLLSDRFSAERPKGSFSTLEIQRTEQGDSAMYLCASSLDSTSGHNEQFFGPGTRLTVL.

The chain uses TRBV28 and TRBJ1-5; D gene ambiguous. The V gene lost 2 bases and the J gene lost 6 bases, with 14 bases spanning the gap. The germline CDR1 and CDR2 sequences are MDHEN and SYDVKM. This CDR3 region has 15 residues. The CDR3 bases are TGTGCCAGCAGTTTAATTATAAATCGTGGTCAGCCCCAGCATTTT. Protein product: CASSLIINRGQPQHF.

Notes on this clone: This sequence is one base from a far larger clone and is likely a read error. The chain's CDR3 is CAWTVMRSQGEQYF. CDR3 in DNA: TGTGCCTGGACGGTGATGAGGTCTCAAGGGGAGCAGTACTTC. The chain couples TRBV30 to TRBJ2-7; no clear D. The ends were cut back, 4 bases at V and 7 bases at J, with 20 bases in the middle. The CDR3 is 14 amino acids. CDR1 is GTSNPN, CDR2 SVGIG, per germline (reference sequence).

This chain uses TRBV29-1 with TRBJ2-5; weak D call: TRBD1 (6 bases). Trimming took 6 bases from V and 5 from J, leaving 16 bases between them. Germline CDR1 SQVTM, CDR2 ANQGSEA. The CDR3 consists of 13 residues. The CDR3 protein is CSVIITGMETQYF. CDR3 coding DNA: TGCAGCGTCATCATCACAGGGATGGAGACCCAGTACTTC.

In its sample, this clone was seen many times. The chain is built from TRBV5-1 and TRBJ1-3, with a weak D call TRBD1 (6 bases). With 4 bases removed from V and 4 bases from J, the gap between germline ends came to 12 bases. In germline, CDR1 is SGHRS, CDR2 YFSETQ. The CDR3 covers 14 residues. The CDR3 region is CASSTQTGGNTIYF. The CDR3, as DNA: TGCGCCAGCAGCACCCAAACAGGGGGAAACACCATATATTTT. Complete variable domain (other parts from reference TRBV5-1 and TRBJ1-3): KAGVTQTPRYLIKTRGQQVTLSCSPISGHRSVSWYQQTPGQGLQFLFEYFSETQRNKGNFPGRFSGRQFSNSRSEMNVSTLELGDSALYLCASSTQTGGNTIYFGEGSWLTVV.

The rearrangement joins TRBV30 to TRBJ2-2; 15 positions agree with TRBD2. Germline CDR1 GTSNPN, CDR2 SVGIG (reference sequence). CDR3 length equals 19 residues. V was clipped by 3 bases and J by 4 bases; unmatched bases: 12. The CDR3 DNA sequence: TGTGCCTGGAGGTCCGGGACTAGCGGGAGGATGGGGAGCACCGGGGAGCTGTTTTTT. The encoded protein is CAWRSGTSGRMGSTGELFF.

V and J are TRBV4-1 and TRBJ2-1; unclear D gene. The ends were cut back, 0 bases at V and 6 bases at J, with 12 bases in the middle. The V gene's germline CDR1 is MGHRA and CDR2 YSYEKL. CDR3 length: 15 amino acids. CDR3 nucleotides: TGCGCCAGCAGCCAAGACGGGTTTTTCAGCAATGAGCAGTTCTTC. Protein: CASSQDGFFSNEQFF.

V and J are TRBV10-3 and TRBJ2-7; possible D gene TRBD1, 5 bases. The CDR3 runs to 16 residues. V lost 10 bases, J lost 5 bases, and 27 bases lay in between. Germline-derived CDR1 and CDR2 are ENHRY and SYGVKD. The CDR3 sequence: CASQNIKGGQGNEQYF. The CDR3 DNA reads TGTGCCAGCCAGAACATAAAAGGTGGGCAGGGCAACGAGCAGTACTTC.

V gene TRBV5-4 combines with J gene TRBJ2-2; a weak D match, TRBD2 (6 bases). V shed 4 bases and J shed 3 bases, with 10 bases lying between them. CDR3 size: 14 residues. Looked up from germline, CDR1 is SGHNT and CDR2 is YYREEE (reference sequence). The CDR3 DNA reads as TGTGCCAGCAGCCCAGGACTATACACCGGGGAGCTGTTTTTT. It specifies CASSPGLYTGELFF.

The chain combines TRBV5-8 with TRBJ2-3; a weak D match, TRBD2 (5 bases). CDR1 SGHTS and CDR2 YDEGEE come from the germline V gene. The V end was cut by 6 bases, the J end by 0 bases, with 11 bases between. The CDR3 has 14 residues. The DNA for the CDR3 is TGTGCCAGCATGCGGGCCCCTAGCACAGATACGCAGTATTTT. It is translated as CASMRAPSTDTQYF.

The V and J genes are TRBV18 and TRBJ2-5; perhaps TRBD2 as D (6 bases). Trimming took off 6 bases at V and 4 bases at J, with 18 bases between the two ends. The CDR3 is 15 residues long. From germline, CDR1 is KGHSH and CDR2 LQKENI. The CDR3 sequence is CASSFSGQGGETQYF. The CDR3 region has the DNA TGTGCCAGCTCCTTCTCAGGGCAGGGAGGAGAGACCCAGTACTTC.

Details on this clone: A far larger clone is a single base away, which makes a read error likely. The chain carries TRBV28 and TRBJ2-3, with D tentatively TRBD1 (5 bases). V lost 5 bases and J lost 4, with 7 bases in between. Germline loops: CDR1 MDHEN, CDR2 SYDVKM. This CDR3 is 12 amino acids long. The CDR3 nucleotides are TGTGCCAGCAGTGAAGGGGCAGATACGCAGTATTTT. It encodes CASSEGADTQYF.